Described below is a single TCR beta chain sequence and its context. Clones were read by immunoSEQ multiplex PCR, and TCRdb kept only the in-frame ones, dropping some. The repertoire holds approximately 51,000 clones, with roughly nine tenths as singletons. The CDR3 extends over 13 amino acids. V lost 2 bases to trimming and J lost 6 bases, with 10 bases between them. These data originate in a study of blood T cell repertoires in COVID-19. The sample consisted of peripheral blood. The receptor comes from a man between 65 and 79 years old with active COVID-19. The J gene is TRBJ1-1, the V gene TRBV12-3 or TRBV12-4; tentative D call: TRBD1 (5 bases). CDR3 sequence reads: CASSLRGRSEAFF. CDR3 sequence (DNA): TGTGCCAGCAGTTTAAGGGGAAGGTCTGAAGCTTTCTTT.